The next 6 T cell receptor beta chains were all read from a single sample in a study of T cell responses to AZD1222 COVID-19 vaccine (dated by TCRdb to 2020 to 2023). Receptors were amplified or captured by the immunoSEQ multiplex PCR assay. Held by TCRdb, this immuneACCESS table contains in-frame sequences only and omits some clones. Under half of the omission traces to an unresolved V gene where checked; the cause of the rest is unknown. Across this sample there are 150,000 to 200,000 clones, with 80% to 95% seen only once. Less than 6.5% of the sample belongs to the ten largest clones. The time point label for this specimen denotes: about 28 days (+/-7) after the second vaccine dose. Source: peripheral blood, taken 28 days after the second AZD1222 dose. Every receptor here comes from an adult who received the AZD1222 COVID-19 vaccine.

The count of this clone is one. CDR3 DNA sequence: TGTGCCAGCTCATCGAGACTAGCGGGAGGGACAGATACGCAGTATTTT. Its protein product is CASSSRLAGGTDTQYF. The genes are TRBV18 and TRBJ2-3; 14 nucleotides agree with TRBD2. Germline trimming cut 5 bases from V and 3 bases from J; bases unmatched to any gene: 4. The CDR3 runs to 16 residues. Germline CDR1 is KGHSH and CDR2 is LQKENI. The whole variable domain, remainder taken from reference TRBV18 and TRBJ2-3, is NAGVMQNPRHLVRRRGQEARLRCSPMKGHSHVYWYRQLPEEGLKFMVYLQKENIIDESGMPKERFSAEFPKEGPSILRIQQVVRGDSAAYFCASSSRLAGGTDTQYFGPGTRLTVL.

This sequence joins TRBV7-2 and TRBJ1-1, with 7 bases matching TRBD1. V lost 6 bases to trimming and J lost 6 bases; unmatched junction nucleotides: 13. CDR3 length: 15 amino acids. Germline loops: CDR1 SGHTA, CDR2 FQGNSA. CDR3 sequence: CASSRSDRRPAEAFF. The DNA for the CDR3 is TGTGCCAGCAGTCGATCGGACAGGCGGCCAGCTGAAGCTTTCTTT.

J is TRBJ1-2 and V is TRBV27; 8 positions match TRBD1. The CDR3 consists of 15 residues. Germline V gene sequence: CDR1 MNHEY, CDR2 SMNVEV (reference sequence). V was clipped by 1 base and J by 2 bases; unmatched bases: 3. The CDR3 region is CASSLFQGANYGYTF. The CDR3, as DNA: TGTGCCAGCAGTTTATTCCAGGGGGCAAACTATGGCTACACCTTC.

This clone was counted once. V and J are TRBV29-1 and TRBJ1-1; possibly TRBD1 for D (5 bases). Looked up from germline, CDR1 is SQVTM and CDR2 is ANQGSEA. CDR3 length: 11 residues. Trimming cost V 7 bases and J 10 bases, with 16 bases left between them. In DNA form, the CDR3 reads TGCAGCGCCTCGGGACCCAGTGGAGCTTTCTTT. Protein product: CSASGPSGAFF.

The chain uses TRBV10-3 and TRBJ2-1, with TRBD2 matching over 7 bases. From germline, CDR1 is ENHRY and CDR2 SYGVKD. Trimming removed 6 bases from V and 2 bases from J; junction bases left unmatched: 7. The length of the CDR3 is 15 residues. In DNA, the CDR3 is TGTGCCATCAGCCGAGGACTAGAAGCCTACAATGAGCAGTTCTTC. Translating it yields CAISRGLEAYNEQFF.

V is TRBV5-1 and J is TRBJ1-2; tentative D call: TRBD1 (5 bases). The V end was cut by 0 bases, the J end by 3 bases, with 6 bases between. Per germline, CDR1 SGHRS and CDR2 YFSETQ. The CDR3 consists of 13 residues. Here the CDR3 reads CASSLGDHYGYTF. The DNA for the CDR3 is TGCGCCAGCAGCTTGGGGGACCACTATGGCTACACCTTC.